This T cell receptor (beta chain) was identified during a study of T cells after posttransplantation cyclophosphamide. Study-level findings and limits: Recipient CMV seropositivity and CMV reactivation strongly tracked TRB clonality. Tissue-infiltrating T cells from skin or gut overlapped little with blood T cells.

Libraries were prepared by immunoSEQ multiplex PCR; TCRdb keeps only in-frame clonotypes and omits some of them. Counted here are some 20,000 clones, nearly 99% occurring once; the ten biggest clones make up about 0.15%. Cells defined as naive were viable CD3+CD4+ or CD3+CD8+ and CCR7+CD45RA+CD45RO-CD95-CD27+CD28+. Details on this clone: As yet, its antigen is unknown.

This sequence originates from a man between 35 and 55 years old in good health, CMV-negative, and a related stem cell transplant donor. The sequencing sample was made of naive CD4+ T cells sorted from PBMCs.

CDR3 DNA: TGCGCCAGCAGCTTCGCTAGAATTGAGCAGTTCTTC. Translation: CASSFARIEQFF. The chain uses TRBV5-1 and TRBJ2-1, with D unresolved. The V and J ends lost 2 bases and 9 bases respectively, with 9 bases between them. The CDR3 is made up of 12 amino acids. The germline V gene encodes CDR1 SGHRS and CDR2 YFSETQ.